This passage covers 32 T cell receptor beta chains from one sample sequenced in a study of blood T cell repertoires in COVID-19. Profiling relied on immunoSEQ multiplex PCR, and the TCRdb table lists in-frame clones only, not all of them. The profile covers about 270,000 clones, with 85% to 90% appearing a single time and approximately 4% taken by the ten largest. The sample taken for sequencing was PBMCs or T cells enriched from blood (not recorded which). Every receptor here comes from a woman aged 25 to 39 with acute COVID-19.

The chain recombines TRBV18 with TRBJ2-3, with 7 bases that match TRBD2. V trimming: 6 bases; J trimming: 6 bases; junction bases outside the gene matches: 18. There are 17 residues in the CDR3. Per the germline V gene, CDR1 is KGHSH and CDR2 is LQKENI. As DNA, the CDR3 is TGTGCCAGCTCTCCCACGGGACTACCAGGCGGATCCGATACGCAGTATTTT. As protein: CASSPTGLPGGSDTQYF.

The V gene is TRBV30, the J gene TRBJ1-2; TRBD1 agrees at 7 bases. This CDR3 has 12 amino acids. Germline CDR1 is GTSNPN and CDR2 is SVGIG (reference sequence). After removal of 2 bases from V and 7 bases from J, the junction contained 4 bases not matched to a gene. CDR3 residues: CAWSTGVVGYTF. DNA of the CDR3: TGTGCCTGGAGTACAGGGGTGGTTGGCTACACCTTC.

Only one count was recorded for this clone. The chain uses TRBV7-9 and TRBJ2-5; a weak D match, TRBD1 (6 bases). Per germline, CDR1 SEHNR and CDR2 FQNEAQ (reference sequence). This CDR3 comprises 18 residues. The ends were cut back, 1 base at V and 2 bases at J, with 20 bases in the middle. This chain's CDR3 is CASSLGVGRRQEQETQYF. CDR3 in DNA: TGTGCCAGCAGCTTAGGCGTGGGCCGGAGACAGGAACAAGAGACCCAGTACTTC.

The chain recombines TRBV7-2 with TRBJ1-5, with D unresolved. The V gene's germline CDR1 is SGHTA and CDR2 FQGNSA. The germline V and J ends were trimmed by 5 bases and 0 bases, with 20 bases remaining between them. The CDR3 contains 18 residues. The CDR3 nucleotides are TGTGCCAGCAGCCTCGACATCTCCGGGATTTATAGCAATCAGCCCCAGCATTTT. Residues: CASSLDISGIYSNQPQHF. The whole variable domain, filled in from reference TRBV7-2 and TRBJ1-5, reads GAGVSQSPSNKVTEKGKDVELRCDPISGHTALYWYRQSLGQGLEFLIYFQGNSAPDKSGLPSDRFSAERTGGSVSTLTIQRTQQEDSAVYLCASSLDISGIYSNQPQHFGDGTRLSIL.

J is TRBJ2-7 and V is TRBV29-1; perhaps TRBD1 as D (6 bases). Germline lookup yields CDR1 SQVTM and CDR2 ANQGSEA. Trimming shortened V by 2 bases and J by 3 bases, and 11 bases separated the two germline ends. This CDR3 spans 13 amino acids. The CDR3 DNA reads as TGCAGCGTTGAAACAGGGCCTAACTACGAGCAGTACTTC. Translated: CSVETGPNYEQYF.

This chain uses TRBV5-1 with TRBJ1-1; tentatively, D is TRBD1 (6 bases). The CDR3 runs 14 residues. Trimming left V 5 bases short and J 4 bases short, with 15 bases between. The germline gives CDR1 SGHRS, CDR2 YFSETQ. The CDR3 region is CASRGHRELTEAFF. The DNA for the CDR3 is TGCGCCAGCAGGGGACACAGGGAACTCACTGAAGCTTTCTTT.

The chain couples TRBV12-3 or TRBV12-4 to TRBJ2-2; a possible D gene is TRBD1 (5 bases). The length of the CDR3 is 13 residues. V lost 4 bases and J lost 4, with 7 bases in between. The CDR3 region is CASSSQGTGELFF. The CDR3 bases are TGTGCCAGCAGTTCGCAGGGCACCGGGGAGCTGTTTTTT.

The chain uses TRBV9 and TRBJ2-5, with TRBD1 matching over 9 bases. V was clipped by 4 bases and J by 4 bases; unmatched bases: 8. In germline, CDR1 is SGDLS, CDR2 YYNGEE. The CDR3 has 15 amino acids. In DNA form, the CDR3 reads TGTGCCAGCAGCTTTGGACAGGGGATAGGAGAGACCCAGTACTTC. This sequence encodes CASSFGQGIGETQYF.

As for this clone: Other DNA sequences in the sample encode the same CDR3. The CDR3: CASSLGQGNEKLFF. CDR3 DNA: TGTGCCAGCAGTTTAGGACAGGGGAATGAAAAACTGTTTTTT. The J gene is TRBJ1-4, the V gene TRBV28, with 9 bases matching TRBD1. Germline values: CDR1 MDHEN, CDR2 SYDVKM. With 2 bases clipped from V and 5 bases from J, the junction kept 0 bases outside the gene matches. This CDR3 region has 14 residues.

About this clone itself: Other DNA sequences in the same sample also yield this CDR3. The chain has TRBV7-9 and TRBJ2-1; 9 nucleotides match TRBD1. CDR1 and CDR2 from the germline V gene are SEHNR and FQNEAQ (reference sequence). This CDR3 region has 15 residues. Trimming cost V 3 bases and J 0 bases; bases outside gene matches: 0. CDR3 protein: CASSLGQGSYNEQFF. CDR3 in DNA: TGTGCCAGCAGCTTGGGACAGGGCTCCTACAATGAGCAGTTCTTC.

Concerning this clone: The same CDR3 also results from other DNA sequences found in this sample. This chain connects TRBV5-1 to TRBJ2-7; 10 positions agree with TRBD1. This CDR3 region has 14 residues. Looked up from germline, CDR1 is SGHRS and CDR2 is YFSETQ. V was pared by 4 bases and J by 2 bases, with 3 bases of the junction left unmatched. The CDR3, as DNA: TGCGCCAGCAGCCCCGGACAGGGGGCCTACGAGCAGTACTTC. Translation: CASSPGQGAYEQYF.

The chain recombines TRBV2 with TRBJ2-5; 8 bases line up with TRBD1. The CDR3 is 14 residues long. Germline V CDR1 and CDR2: SNHLY, FYNNEI. V lost 8 bases and J lost 1; bases outside the gene matches: 6. CDR3 residues: CASGRTGLQETQYF. Here the CDR3 DNA reads TGTGCCAGCGGACGGACAGGGCTCCAAGAGACCCAGTACTTC. Using reference TRBV2 and TRBJ2-5 for the parts outside the CDR3, the full variable domain is EPEVTQTPSHQVTQMGQEVILRCVPISNHLYFYWYRQILGQKVEFLVSFYNNEISEKSEIFDDQFSVERPDGSNFTLKIRSTKLEDSAMYFCASGRTGLQETQYFGPGTRLLVL.

The count of this clone is one. V gene TRBV28 combines with J gene TRBJ2-7; 10 bases line up with TRBD2. This CDR3 has 15 residues. Germline CDR1 and CDR2: MDHEN and SYDVKM. V dropped 6 bases and J dropped 1; count of bases not matched to a gene: 6. For the CDR3, the DNA is TGTGCCAGCAGGCCTACTAGCGGGAATTCCTACGAGCAGTACTTC. Translating gives CASRPTSGNSYEQYF. The entire variable domain, with the rest obtained from reference TRBV28 and TRBJ2-7, is as follows: DVKVTQSSRYLVKRTGEKVFLECVQDMDHENMFWYRQDPGLGLRLIYFSYDVKMKEKGDIPEGYSVSREKKERFSLILESASTNQTSMYLCASRPTSGNSYEQYFGPGTRLTVT.

The V gene is TRBV4-1, the J gene TRBJ1-2; tentatively, D is TRBD1 (6 bases). Germline CDR1 and CDR2: MGHRA and YSYEKL. V lost 3 bases, J lost 4 bases, and 12 bases lay in between. There are 14 residues in the CDR3. The CDR3, as DNA: TGCGCCAGCAGCCACGGGACAACAATCTATGGCTACACCTTC. It encodes CASSHGTTIYGYTF.

The chain uses TRBV18 and TRBJ1-2; 7 nucleotides line up with TRBD1. CDR3 length equals 12 residues. Germline CDR1 reads KGHSH; CDR2 reads LQKENI. Trimming removed 8 bases from V and 1 base from J; junction bases left unmatched: 1. The CDR3 DNA follows: TGTGCCAGCCGGGACAGTAACTATGGCTACACCTTC. Its protein product is CASRDSNYGYTF.

This chain links TRBV10-3 with TRBJ1-6, with 9 bases lining up with TRBD1. Looked up from germline, CDR1 is ENHRY and CDR2 is SYGVKD. The J segment lost 7 bases and the V segment lost 6 bases, leaving 4 bases of the junction unmatched. The CDR3 contains 14 residues. The CDR3 DNA reads as TGTGCCATCAGCCCCGGACAGGGGAATTCACCCCTCCACTTT. It encodes CAISPGQGNSPLHF.

The V call is TRBV7-9, the J call TRBJ1-2; D might be TRBD1 (6 bases). This CDR3 comprises 14 residues. V was trimmed by 1 base and J by 6 bases, leaving 12 bases between them. CDR1 and CDR2 (germline): SEHNR, FQNEAQ (reference sequence). The CDR3: CASSLDRQEDGYTF. In DNA, the CDR3 is TGTGCCAGCAGCTTAGACCGACAGGAGGATGGCTACACCTTC.

This chain uses TRBV4-1 with TRBJ2-3; 11 positions agree with TRBD2. V dropped 3 bases and J dropped 4; count of bases not matched to a gene: 12. CDR3 length: 18 amino acids. The V gene's germline CDR1 is MGHRA and CDR2 YSYEKL. The CDR3 sequence is CASSQAPGIAGGPDTQYF. In DNA, the CDR3 is TGCGCCAGCAGCCAGGCCCCGGGGATAGCGGGAGGGCCAGATACGCAGTATTTT.

V gene TRBV5-1 combines with J gene TRBJ1-4, with D perhaps matching TRBD1 (6 bases). The germline CDR1 and CDR2 sequences are SGHRS and YFSETQ. The CDR3 runs 14 residues. Trimming cost V 1 base and J 6 bases, with 10 bases left between them. The chain's CDR3 is CASSLSGGDEKLFF. CDR3 in DNA: TGCGCCAGCAGCTTGTCGGGGGGCGATGAAAAACTGTTTTTT. Drawing the rest from reference TRBV5-1 and TRBJ1-4, the complete variable domain is KAGVTQTPRYLIKTRGQQVTLSCSPISGHRSVSWYQQTPGQGLQFLFEYFSETQRNKGNFPGRFSGRQFSNSRSEMNVSTLELGDSALYLCASSLSGGDEKLFFGSGTQLSVL.

The J gene is TRBJ1-1, the V gene TRBV3-1 (or the pseudogene TRBV3-2), with D possibly being TRBD1 (6 bases). CDR3 length: 14 residues. Germline CDR1 and CDR2: LGHDT and YNNKEL (reference sequence). V was clipped by 3 bases and J by 3 bases, with 11 bases between them. The CDR3 sequence: CASSQSQGHTEAFF. The CDR3 DNA is TGTGCCAGCAGCCAGTCACAGGGTCACACTGAAGCTTTCTTT.

This rearrangement joins TRBV19 to TRBJ1-1, with D perhaps matching TRBD1 (6 bases). The CDR3 extends over 12 amino acids. Germline values: CDR1 LNHDA, CDR2 SQIVND (reference sequence). V was pared by 7 bases and J by 6 bases, with 12 bases between. The CDR3 nucleotides are TGTGCCAGTAAAATAGGGGGTGCTGAAGCTTTCTTT. It translates to CASKIGGAEAFF.

The chain carries TRBV2 and TRBJ2-3; D gene ambiguous. V lost 8 bases and J lost 5, with 8 bases in between. The CDR3 extends over 11 amino acids. Germline assignment: CDR1 SNHLY and CDR2 FYNNEI. CDR3 DNA sequence: TGTGCCAGCTCGTGGAGAGATACGCAGTATTTT. It specifies CASSWRDTQYF.

This clone was detected once. The rearrangement links TRBV9 to TRBJ2-7; D unresolved. Trimming pared 0 bases from V and 2 bases from J, leaving 12 bases between. This CDR3 region has 15 residues. Germline CDR1 is SGDLS and CDR2 is YYNGEE. CDR3 nucleotides: TGTGCCAGCAGCGTAGTCGAGACATCCACCTACGAGCAGTACTTC. It is translated as CASSVVETSTYEQYF.

The gene calls are TRBV5-6 and TRBJ2-1; 9 positions match TRBD2. The J segment lost 8 bases and the V segment lost 4 bases, leaving 13 bases of the junction unmatched. CDR3 length equals 16 residues. Per germline, CDR1 SGHDT and CDR2 YYEEEE. The CDR3 protein is CASSPGVAGGPDEQFF. The CDR3 coding sequence is TGTGCCAGCAGCCCCGGGGTGGCGGGAGGGCCCGATGAGCAGTTCTTC.

The rearrangement uses TRBV4-1 and TRBJ2-2; 9 bases are a match to TRBD1. This CDR3 is built from 15 residues. Germline V gene data show CDR1 as MGHRA and CDR2 as YSYEKL. Losses at the gene ends were 1 base for V and 7 bases for J; bases not matched to a gene: 4. The CDR3 region has the DNA TGCGCCAGCAGCCAAGGGGACAGGGCGGTCGGGGAGCTGTTTTTT. The encoded protein is CASSQGDRAVGELFF.

This sequence joins TRBV4-1 and TRBJ1-3; D remains unclear. CDR1 MGHRA and CDR2 YSYEKL come from the germline V gene. Trimming removed 2 bases at V and 0 bases at J, with 8 bases between. The CDR3 has 15 residues. The CDR3 region is CASSQSTDSGNTIYF. The CDR3 nucleotides are TGCGCCAGCAGCCAATCAACAGACTCTGGAAACACCATATATTTT.

The V call is TRBV28, the J call TRBJ1-5; the D is unclear. Germline values: CDR1 MDHEN, CDR2 SYDVKM. This CDR3 spans 12 amino acids. V was pared by 7 bases and J by 9 bases, with 13 bases between. DNA of the CDR3: TGTGCCAGCATCGAGAGTGTTGGGCCCCAGCATTTT. It is translated as CASIESVGPQHF.

The V call is TRBV5-4, the J call TRBJ1-4, with 8 nucleotides matching TRBD1. The germline CDR1 and CDR2 sequences are SGHNT and YYREEE (reference sequence). J lost 8 bases, V lost 5 bases, and 11 bases had no gene match. This CDR3 has 15 amino acids. CDR3 loop: CASSAADRGGEKLFF. The CDR3 DNA is TGTGCCAGCAGTGCTGCCGACAGGGGAGGCGAAAAACTGTTTTTT.

The rearrangement uses TRBV13 and TRBJ2-7, with 7 bases fitting TRBD1. Per the germline V gene, CDR1 is PRHDT and CDR2 is FYEKMQ (reference sequence). The V and J ends lost 5 bases and 2 bases, in that order; junction bases with no gene match: 3. The CDR3 totals 13 residues. CDR3 bases: TGTGCCAGCAGCCCTACAGGGGCCTACGAGCAGTACTTC. Translated, it gives CASSPTGAYEQYF.

This chain joins TRBV5-4 and TRBJ1-6; 8 bases match TRBD1. V was clipped by 4 bases and J by 5 bases; unmatched bases: 8. The CDR3 is 16 residues long. Per germline, CDR1 SGHNT and CDR2 YYREEE (reference sequence). CDR3 protein: CASSLQWTGNNSPLHF. CDR3 DNA sequence: TGTGCCAGCAGCCTACAGTGGACAGGGAATAATTCACCCCTCCACTTT.

The genes are TRBV15 and TRBJ1-3, with 7 nucleotides matching TRBD1. The CDR3 spans 16 residues. V was clipped by 3 bases and J by 7 bases; unmatched bases: 12. In germline, CDR1 is LNHNV, CDR2 YYDKDF (reference sequence). The CDR3 DNA sequence: TGTGCCACCAGCAGTTTAATCGGGACAGCGGGTAACACCATATATTTT. Its translation is CATSSLIGTAGNTIYF.

The chain carries TRBV6-5 and TRBJ2-5; D not certain. V was cut by 2 bases and J by 5 bases, with 9 bases left in between. CDR1 is MNHEY and CDR2 is SVGAGI in the germline V gene. CDR3 length equals 13 residues. The CDR3 region has the DNA TGTGCCAGCAGTTACCTCTCGGAGGAGACCCAGTACTTC. As protein: CASSYLSEETQYF.